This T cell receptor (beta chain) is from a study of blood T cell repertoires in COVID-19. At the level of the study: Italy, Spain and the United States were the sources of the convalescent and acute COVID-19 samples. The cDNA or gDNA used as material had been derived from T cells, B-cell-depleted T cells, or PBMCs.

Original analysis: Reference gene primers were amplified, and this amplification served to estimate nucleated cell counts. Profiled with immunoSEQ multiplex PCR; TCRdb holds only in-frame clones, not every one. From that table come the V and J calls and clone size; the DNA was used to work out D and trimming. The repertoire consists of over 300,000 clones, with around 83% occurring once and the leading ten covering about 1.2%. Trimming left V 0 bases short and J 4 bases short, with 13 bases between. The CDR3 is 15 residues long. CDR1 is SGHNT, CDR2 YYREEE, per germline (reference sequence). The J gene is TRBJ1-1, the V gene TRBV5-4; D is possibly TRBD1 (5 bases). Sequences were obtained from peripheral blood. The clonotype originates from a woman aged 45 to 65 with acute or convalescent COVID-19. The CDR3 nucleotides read TGTGCCAGCAGCTTGGCTCCCGGGGGGTTCACTGAAGCTTTCTTT. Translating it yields CASSLAPGGFTEAFF. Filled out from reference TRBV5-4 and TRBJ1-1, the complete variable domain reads ETGVTQSPTHLIKTRGQQVTLRCSSQSGHNTVSWYQQALGQGPQFIFQYYREEENGRGNFPPRFSGLQFPNYSSELNVNALELDDSALYLCASSLAPGGFTEAFFGQGTRLTVV.